This T cell receptor (beta chain) was found in a study of blood T cell repertoires in COVID-19. About the research overall: Material from acute and convalescent COVID-19 was sourced from the United States, Italy and Spain.

This clone was detected only a few times. Some clones are missing from TCRdb's copy, which holds only in-frame ones; the method was immunoSEQ multiplex PCR. The sample holds 60,000 to 90,000 clones, around 90% seen once. The CDR3 totals 12 residues. CDR1 is SNHLY, CDR2 FYNNEI, per germline. The V gene lost 5 bases and the J gene lost 4 bases, with 9 bases spanning the gap. The receptor was isolated from a woman older than 75 with active or convalescent COVID-19. The sequencing sample was made of peripheral blood. The V gene is TRBV2, the J gene TRBJ2-7; unclear D gene. Written as DNA, the CDR3 is TGTGCCAGCAGTCAGACAATTTACGAGCAGTACTTC. This gives the protein CASSQTIYEQYF.